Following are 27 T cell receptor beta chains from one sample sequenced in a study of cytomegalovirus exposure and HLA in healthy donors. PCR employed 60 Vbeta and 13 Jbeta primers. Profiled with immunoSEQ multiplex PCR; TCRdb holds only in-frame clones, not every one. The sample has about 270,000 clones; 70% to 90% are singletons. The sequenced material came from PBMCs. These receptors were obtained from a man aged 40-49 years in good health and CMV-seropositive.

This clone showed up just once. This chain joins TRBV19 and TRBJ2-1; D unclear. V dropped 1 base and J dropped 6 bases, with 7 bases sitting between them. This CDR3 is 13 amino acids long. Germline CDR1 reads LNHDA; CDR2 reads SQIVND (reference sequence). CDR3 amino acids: CASSIVPGNEQFF. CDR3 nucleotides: TGTGCCAGTAGTATAGTCCCCGGCAATGAGCAGTTCTTC.

The DNA for the CDR3 is TGTGCCAGCTCACCACGGGCCGCGGGGGGCACTGAAGCTTTCTTT. It translates to CASSPRAAGGTEAFF. V is TRBV18 and J is TRBJ1-1, with D possibly TRBD1 on 5 matching bases. This CDR3 spans 15 amino acids. Germline CDR1 reads KGHSH; CDR2 reads LQKENI. With 1 base removed from V and 4 bases from J, the gap between germline ends came to 13 bases.

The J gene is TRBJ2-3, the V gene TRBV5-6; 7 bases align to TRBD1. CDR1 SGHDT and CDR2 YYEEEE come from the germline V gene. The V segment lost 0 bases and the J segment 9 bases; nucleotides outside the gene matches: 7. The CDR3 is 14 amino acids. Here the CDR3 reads CASSLVRGRRTQYF. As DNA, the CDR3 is TGTGCCAGCAGCTTGGTTAGGGGGCGGAGGACGCAGTATTTT.

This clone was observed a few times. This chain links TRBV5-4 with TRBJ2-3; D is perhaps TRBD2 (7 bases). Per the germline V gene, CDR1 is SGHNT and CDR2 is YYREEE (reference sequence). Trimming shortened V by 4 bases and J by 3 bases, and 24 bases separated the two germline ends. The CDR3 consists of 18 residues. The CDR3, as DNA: TGTGCCAGCAGCCCACTCCGGAGGGAGGGGGAGTATACAGATACGCAGTATTTT. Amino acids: CASSPLRREGEYTDTQYF.

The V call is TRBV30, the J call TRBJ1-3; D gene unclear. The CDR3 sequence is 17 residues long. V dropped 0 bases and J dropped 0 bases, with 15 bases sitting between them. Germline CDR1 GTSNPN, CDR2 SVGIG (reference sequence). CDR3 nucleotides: TGTGCCTGGAGTGTACCGGGATATCATAACTCTGGAAACACCATATATTTT. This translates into CAWSVPGYHNSGNTIYF.

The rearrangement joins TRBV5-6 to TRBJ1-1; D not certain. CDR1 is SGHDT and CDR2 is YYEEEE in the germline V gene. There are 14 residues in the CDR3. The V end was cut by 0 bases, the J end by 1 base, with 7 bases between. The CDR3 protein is CASSLDRGNTEAFF. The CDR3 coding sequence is TGTGCCAGCAGCTTGGATCGAGGGAACACTGAAGCTTTCTTT.

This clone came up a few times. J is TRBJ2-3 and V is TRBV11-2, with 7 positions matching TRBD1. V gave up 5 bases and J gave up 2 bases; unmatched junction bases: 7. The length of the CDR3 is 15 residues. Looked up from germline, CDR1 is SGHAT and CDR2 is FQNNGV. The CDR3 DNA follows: TGTGCCAGCAGCCTAAGACAGGGATCCACAGATACGCAGTATTTT. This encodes CASSLRQGSTDTQYF.

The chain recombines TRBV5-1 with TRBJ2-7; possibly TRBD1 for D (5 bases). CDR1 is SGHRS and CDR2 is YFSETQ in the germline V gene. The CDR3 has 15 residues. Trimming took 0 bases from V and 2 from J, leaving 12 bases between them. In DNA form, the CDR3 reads TGCGCCAGCAGCTTGGCCAAGGACACCACCTACGAGCAGTACTTC. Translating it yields CASSLAKDTTYEQYF.

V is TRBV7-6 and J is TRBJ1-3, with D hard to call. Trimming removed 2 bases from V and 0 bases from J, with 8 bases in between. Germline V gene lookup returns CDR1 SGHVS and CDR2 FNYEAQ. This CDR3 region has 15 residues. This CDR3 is CASSLTNPSGNTIYF. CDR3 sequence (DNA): TGTGCCAGCAGCTTAACAAACCCCTCTGGAAACACCATATATTTT.

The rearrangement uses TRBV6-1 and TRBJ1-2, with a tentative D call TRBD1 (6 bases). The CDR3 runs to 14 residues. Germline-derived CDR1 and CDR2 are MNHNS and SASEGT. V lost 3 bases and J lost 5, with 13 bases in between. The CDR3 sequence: CASSDEWGLYGYTF. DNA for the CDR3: TGTGCCAGCAGTGACGAATGGGGGCTGTATGGCTACACCTTC.

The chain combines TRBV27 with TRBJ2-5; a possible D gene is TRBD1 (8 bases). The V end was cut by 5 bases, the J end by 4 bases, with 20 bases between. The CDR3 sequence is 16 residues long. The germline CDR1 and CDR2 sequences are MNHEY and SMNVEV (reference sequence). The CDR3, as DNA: TGTGCCAGCAGTCCGCCTCGGACAGGGAGGGGAGAGACCCAGTACTTC. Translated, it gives CASSPPRTGRGETQYF.

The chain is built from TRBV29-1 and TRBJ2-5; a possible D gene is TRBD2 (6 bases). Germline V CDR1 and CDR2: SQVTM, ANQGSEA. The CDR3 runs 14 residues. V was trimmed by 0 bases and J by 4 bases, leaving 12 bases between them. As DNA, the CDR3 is TGCAGCGTTGAAGATCGGAAGGGAGGAGAGACCCAGTACTTC. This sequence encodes CSVEDRKGGETQYF.

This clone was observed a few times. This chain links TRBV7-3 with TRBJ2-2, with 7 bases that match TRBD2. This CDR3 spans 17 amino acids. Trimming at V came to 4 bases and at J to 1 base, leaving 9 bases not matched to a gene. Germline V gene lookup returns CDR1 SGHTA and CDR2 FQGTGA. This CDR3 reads CASSSVGSGLNTGELFF. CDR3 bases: TGTGCCAGCAGCTCAGTGGGTAGCGGGCTGAACACCGGGGAGCTGTTTTTT. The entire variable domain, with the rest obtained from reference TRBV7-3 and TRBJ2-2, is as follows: GAGVSQTPSNKVTEKGKYVELRCDPISGHTALYWYRQSLGQGPEFLIYFQGTGAADDSGLPNDRFFAVRPEGSVSTLKIQRTERGDSAVYLCASSSVGSGLNTGELFFGEGSRLTVL.

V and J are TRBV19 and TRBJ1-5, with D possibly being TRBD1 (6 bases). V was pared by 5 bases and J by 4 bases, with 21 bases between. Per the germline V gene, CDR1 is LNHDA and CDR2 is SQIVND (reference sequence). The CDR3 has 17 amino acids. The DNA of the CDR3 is TGTGCCAGTAGTCTACGACAGGTCGCAGGGCGGAATCAGCCCCAGCATTTT. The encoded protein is CASSLRQVAGRNQPQHF.

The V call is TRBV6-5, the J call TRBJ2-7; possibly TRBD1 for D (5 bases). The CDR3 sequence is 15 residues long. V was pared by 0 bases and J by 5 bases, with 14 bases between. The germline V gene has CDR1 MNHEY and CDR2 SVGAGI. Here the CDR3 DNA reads TGTGCCAGCAGTTACTCTGGGCAGGGAAGGCACGAGCAGTACTTC. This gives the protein CASSYSGQGRHEQYF.

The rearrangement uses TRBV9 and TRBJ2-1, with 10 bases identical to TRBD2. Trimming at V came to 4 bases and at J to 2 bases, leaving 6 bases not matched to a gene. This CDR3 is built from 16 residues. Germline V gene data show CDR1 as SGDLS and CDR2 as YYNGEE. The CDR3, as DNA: TGTGCCAGCAGCTCCCTTAGCGGGAGGCCCTACAATGAGCAGTTCTTC. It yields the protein CASSSLSGRPYNEQFF.

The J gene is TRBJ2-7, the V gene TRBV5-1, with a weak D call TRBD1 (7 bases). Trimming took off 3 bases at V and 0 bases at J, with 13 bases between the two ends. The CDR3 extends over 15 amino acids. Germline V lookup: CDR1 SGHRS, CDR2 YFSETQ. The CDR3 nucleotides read TGCGCCAGCAGCTGGCAGGGGGGAAGCTCCTACGAGCAGTACTTC. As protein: CASSWQGGSSYEQYF.

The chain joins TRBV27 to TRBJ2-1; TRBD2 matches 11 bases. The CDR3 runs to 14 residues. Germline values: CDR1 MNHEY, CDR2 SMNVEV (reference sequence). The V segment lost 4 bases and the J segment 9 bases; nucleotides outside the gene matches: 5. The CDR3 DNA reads TGTGCCAGCAGTTCACCCCTAGCGGGAGGTGAGCAGTTCTTC. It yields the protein CASSSPLAGGEQFF.

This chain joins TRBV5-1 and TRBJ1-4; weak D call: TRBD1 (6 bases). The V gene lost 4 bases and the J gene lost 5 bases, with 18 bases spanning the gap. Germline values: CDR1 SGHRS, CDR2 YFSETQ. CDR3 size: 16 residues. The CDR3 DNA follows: TGCGCCAGCAGCGCCCTCTTCGGGGGGCGGAATGAAAAACTGTTTTTT. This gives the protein CASSALFGGRNEKLFF.

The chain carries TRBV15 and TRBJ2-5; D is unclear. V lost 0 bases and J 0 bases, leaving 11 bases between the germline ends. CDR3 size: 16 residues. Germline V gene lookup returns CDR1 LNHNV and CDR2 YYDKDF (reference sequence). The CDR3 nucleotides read TGTGCCACCAGCAGAGATAGAAGTGTAGACCAAGAGACCCAGTACTTC. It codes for CATSRDRSVDQETQYF.

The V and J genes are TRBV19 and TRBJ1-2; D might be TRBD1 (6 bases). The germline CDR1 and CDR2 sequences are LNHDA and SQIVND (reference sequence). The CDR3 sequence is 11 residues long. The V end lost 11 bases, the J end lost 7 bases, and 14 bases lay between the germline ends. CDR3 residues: CALGTGIGYTF. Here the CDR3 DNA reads TGTGCCCTAGGAACAGGGATTGGCTACACCTTC.

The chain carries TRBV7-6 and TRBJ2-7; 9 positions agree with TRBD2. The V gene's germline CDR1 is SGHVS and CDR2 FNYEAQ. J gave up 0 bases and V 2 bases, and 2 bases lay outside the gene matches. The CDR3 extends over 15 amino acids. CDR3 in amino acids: CASSLLAGSSYEQYF. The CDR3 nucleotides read TGTGCCAGCAGCTTACTAGCGGGGAGCTCCTACGAGCAGTACTTC.

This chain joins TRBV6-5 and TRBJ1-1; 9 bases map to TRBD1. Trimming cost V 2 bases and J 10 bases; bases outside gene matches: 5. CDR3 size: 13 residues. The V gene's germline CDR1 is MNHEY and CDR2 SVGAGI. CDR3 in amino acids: CASSYGTGYRAFF. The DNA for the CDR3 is TGTGCCAGCAGTTACGGGACAGGGTATCGAGCTTTCTTT.

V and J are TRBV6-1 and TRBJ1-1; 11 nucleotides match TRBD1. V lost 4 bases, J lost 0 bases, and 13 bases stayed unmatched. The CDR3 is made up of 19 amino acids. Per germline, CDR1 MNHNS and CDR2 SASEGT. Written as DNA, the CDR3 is TGTGCCAGCAGTGGTATACCGGGACAGGGGGTTTTGTTGAACACTGAAGCTTTCTTT. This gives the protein CASSGIPGQGVLLNTEAFF.

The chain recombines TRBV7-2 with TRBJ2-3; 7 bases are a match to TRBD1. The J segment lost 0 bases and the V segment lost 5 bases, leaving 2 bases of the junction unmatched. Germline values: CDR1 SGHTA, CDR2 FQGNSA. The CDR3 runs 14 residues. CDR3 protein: CASSRDSSTDTQYF. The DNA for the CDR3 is TGTGCCAGCAGCCGGGACAGCAGCACAGATACGCAGTATTTT.

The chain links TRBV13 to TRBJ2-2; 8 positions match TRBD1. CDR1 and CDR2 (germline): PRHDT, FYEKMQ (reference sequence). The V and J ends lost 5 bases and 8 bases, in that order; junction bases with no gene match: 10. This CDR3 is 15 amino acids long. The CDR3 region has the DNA TGTGCCAGCAGCGCTCCGGACAGGGTCCGAGGGGAGCTGTTTTTT. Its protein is CASSAPDRVRGELFF.

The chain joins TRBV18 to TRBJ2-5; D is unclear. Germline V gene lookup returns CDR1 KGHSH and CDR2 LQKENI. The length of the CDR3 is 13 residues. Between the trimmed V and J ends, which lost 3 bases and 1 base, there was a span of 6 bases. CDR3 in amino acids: CASSPNSQETQYF. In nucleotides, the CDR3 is TGTGCCAGCTCACCGAACAGCCAAGAGACCCAGTACTTC. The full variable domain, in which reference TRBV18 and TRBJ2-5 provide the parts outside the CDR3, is NAGVMQNPRHLVRRRGQEARLRCSPMKGHSHVYWYRQLPEEGLKFMVYLQKENIIDESGMPKERFSAEFPKEGPSILRIQQVVRGDSAAYFCASSPNSQETQYFGPGTRLLVL.